This T cell receptor beta chain came from a study of cytomegalovirus exposure and HLA in healthy donors. There are 12 residues in the CDR3. The germline CDR1 and CDR2 sequences are SGHDN and FVKESK. Trimming took 1 base from V and 6 from J, leaving 6 bases between them. Study outcomes and limitations: Association with HLA alleles at 0.05 false discovery rate was found for 15,000 to 20,000 TCR beta sequences in a later analysis. Using the classifier, cytomegalovirus status was reportedly diagnosed with high specificity and sensitivity. Within the data, a cluster of highly shared sequence variants was likely a sequencing artifact. Listed as cytomegalovirus-associated were over 150 TCR beta chains.

About this clone itself: Its matching antigen is unknown.

PCR primers comprised 60 Vbeta and 13 Jbeta primers. Generated by immunoSEQ multiplex PCR, the TCRdb table keeps only in-frame clones and is missing some. The sample lists 150,000 to 200,000 clones; about 80% were seen once. This chain connects TRBV14 to TRBJ1-1, with D possibly being TRBD1 (5 bases). The sequence was collected from a woman aged 40 to 49 in good health and CMV-seronegative. The sequenced sample consisted of PBMCs. This chain's CDR3 is CASSQVGAEAFF. CDR3 sequence (DNA): TGTGCCAGCAGCCAAGTAGGGGCTGAAGCTTTCTTT.